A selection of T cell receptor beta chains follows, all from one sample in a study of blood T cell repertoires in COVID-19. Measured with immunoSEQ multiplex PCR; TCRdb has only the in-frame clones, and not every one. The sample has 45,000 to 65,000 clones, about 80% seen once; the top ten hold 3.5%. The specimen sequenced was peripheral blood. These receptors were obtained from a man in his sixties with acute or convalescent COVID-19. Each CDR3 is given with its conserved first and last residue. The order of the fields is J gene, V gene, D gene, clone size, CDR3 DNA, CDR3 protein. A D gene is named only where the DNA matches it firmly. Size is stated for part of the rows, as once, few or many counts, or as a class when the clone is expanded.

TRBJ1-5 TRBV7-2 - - TGTGCCAGCAGCTTAGACGTTCGCGGGCTGGGGCAGCCCCAGCATTTT CASSLDVRGLGQPQHF
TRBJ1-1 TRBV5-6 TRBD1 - TGTGCCAGCAGCGTAGAATGGGGACAGGTGAACACTGAAGCTTTCTTT CASSVEWGQVNTEAFF
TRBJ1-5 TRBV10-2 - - TGCGCCAGCAGTGAGTCTCTAAGTCAGCCCCAGCATTTT CASSESLSQPQHF
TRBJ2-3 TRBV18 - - TGTGCCAGCTCACGGGAAGGGGGTACGTTGTGGTATTTT CASSREGGTLWYF
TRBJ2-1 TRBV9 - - TGTGCCAGCAGCGTAGACCGCCTAGTGGGCAATGAGCAGTTCTTC CASSVDRLVGNEQFF
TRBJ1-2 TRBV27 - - TGTGCCAGCAGTTACCACAGGGATAACTATGGCTACACCTTC CASSYHRDNYGYTF
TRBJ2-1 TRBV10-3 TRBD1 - TGTGCCATCAGTAGACAGGGTGCCAATGAGCAGTTCTTC CAISRQGANEQFF
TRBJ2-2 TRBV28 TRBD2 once TGTGCCAGCAGTTTATGGGGTGTGGCGGGGGGCCTTACCGTCGGGGAGCTGTTTTTT CASSLWGVAGGLTVGELFF
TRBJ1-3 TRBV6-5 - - TGTGCCAGCAGTTATGGCGGCTCTGGAAACACCATATATTTT CASSYGGSGNTIYF
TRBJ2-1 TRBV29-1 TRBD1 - TGCAGCGTATATACAGGGACAGGGGCCTACAATGAGCAGTTCTTC CSVYTGTGAYNEQFF
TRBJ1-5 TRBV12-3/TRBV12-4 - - TGTGCCAGCAGCGACAGCCTCAATCAGCCCCAGCATTTT CASSDSLNQPQHF
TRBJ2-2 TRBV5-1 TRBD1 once TGCGCCAGCGGCAAGAGACAGGGTTTTGGCGGGGAGCTGTTTTTT CASGKRQGFGGELFF
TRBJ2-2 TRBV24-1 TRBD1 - TGTGCCACCAGTGATTATCCGGGACAGGGGGCGATCGGGGAGCTGTTTTTT CATSDYPGQGAIGELFF
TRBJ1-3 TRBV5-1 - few TGCGCCAGCAGCCCCGTTAGCTCTGGAAACACCATATATTTT CASSPVSSGNTIYF
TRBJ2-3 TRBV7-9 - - TGTGCCAGCAGCCCTCAGACAGATACGCAGTATTTT CASSPQTDTQYF
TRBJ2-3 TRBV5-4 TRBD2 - TGTGCCAGCAGCTTAGGCGGGGGGCACATTAGCACAGATACGCAGTATTTT CASSLGGGHISTDTQYF
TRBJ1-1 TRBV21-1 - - TGTGCCAGCAGCAATTGGAATGGGGGGACTGAAGCTTTCTTT CASSNWNGGTEAFF
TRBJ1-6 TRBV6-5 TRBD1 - TGTGCCAGCACTATGAGACAGGGGTGGAATTCACCCCTCCACTTT CASTMRQGWNSPLHF
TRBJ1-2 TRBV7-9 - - TGTGCCAGCAGCTTAGCAGAAAGGACTGACTACACCTTC CASSLAERTDYTF
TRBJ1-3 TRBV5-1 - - TGCGCCAGCAGCTTGTCTCGGGGCTCTGGAAACACCATATATTTT CASSLSRGSGNTIYF
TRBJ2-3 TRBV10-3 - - TGTGCCATCAGTCCAAGGGGGGGGAGGAGGGCAGATACGCAGTATTTT CAISPRGGRRADTQYF
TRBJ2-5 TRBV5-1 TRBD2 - TGCGCCAGCAGCTTGGTCCCCCTGATGGGAGGGTCGTCCCAAGAGACCCAGTACTTC CASSLVPLMGGSSQETQYF
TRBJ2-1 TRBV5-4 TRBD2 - TGTGCCAGCAGCTTAAGAGCGGGGGGCGATGAGCAGTTCTTC CASSLRAGGDEQFF
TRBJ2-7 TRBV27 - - TGTGCCAGCAGTATTGGGAGCTCCTACGAGCAGTACTTC CASSIGSSYEQYF
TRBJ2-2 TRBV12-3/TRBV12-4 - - TGTGCCAGCAGTATCAGGGACACCGGGGAGCTGTTTTTT CASSIRDTGELFF
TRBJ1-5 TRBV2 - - TGTGCCAGCAGTGAGACAAGCAATCAGCCCCAGCATTTT CASSETSNQPQHF
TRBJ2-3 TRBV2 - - TGTGCCAGCAGTGAACAGGGTGGCACAGATACGCAGTATTTT CASSEQGGTDTQYF
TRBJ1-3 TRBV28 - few TGTGCCAGCAGCCTAGTACAGGACTCTGGAAACACCATATATTTT CASSLVQDSGNTIYF
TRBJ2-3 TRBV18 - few TGTGCCAGCTCACCACCGGCTGGGGGGAGCACAGATACGCAGTATTTT CASSPPAGGSTDTQYF
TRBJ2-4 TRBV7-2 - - TGTGCCAGCAGCTCCTCGGGTCAACCGGGGGCCAAAAACATTCAGTACTTC CASSSSGQPGAKNIQYF
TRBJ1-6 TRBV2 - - TGTGCCAGCAGTGACAGAAACTCCTATAATTCACCCCTCCACTTT CASSDRNSYNSPLHF
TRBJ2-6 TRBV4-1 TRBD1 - TGCGCCAGCAGCCAAGCCGGGACAGGAAATCGTAACGTCCTGACTTTC CASSQAGTGNRNVLTF
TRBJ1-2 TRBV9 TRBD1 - TGTGCCAGCAGCGGCAACCTCAGGGGGCTACAATATGGCTACACCTTC CASSGNLRGLQYGYTF
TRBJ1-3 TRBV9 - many TGTGCCAGCAGCCAATCCCATACAGGGACAGGAAACACCATATATTTT CASSQSHTGTGNTIYF
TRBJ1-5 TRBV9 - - TGTGCCAGCAGCGGTGGGGGGTATAGCAATCAGCCCCAGCATTTT CASSGGGYSNQPQHF
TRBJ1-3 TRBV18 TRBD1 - TGTGCCAGCTCCCTCGGGACAGGGGGCGCGGACACCATATATTTT CASSLGTGGADTIYF
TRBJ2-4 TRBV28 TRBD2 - TGTGCCAGCAGTCCCTCCCTTTTAGCGGGGGGTCTAGCCAAAAACATTCAGTACTTC CASSPSLLAGGLAKNIQYF
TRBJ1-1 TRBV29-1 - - TGCAGCGTTGCATCGGGGGGCTGGGACACTGAAGCTTTCTTT CSVASGGWDTEAFF
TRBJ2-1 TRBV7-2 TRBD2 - TGTGCCAGCAGCTTACTAGCGGGAAGCTACAATGAGCAGTTCTTC CASSLLAGSYNEQFF
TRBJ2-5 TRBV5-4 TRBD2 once TGTGCCAGCAGCCCTCCGTCCGGGCGGGGGGGCCAAGAGACCCAGTACTTC CASSPPSGRGGQETQYF
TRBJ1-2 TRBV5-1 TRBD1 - TGCGCCAGCAGCCCCGAACCAGGGGGCTTAAACTATGGCTACACCTTC CASSPEPGGLNYGYTF
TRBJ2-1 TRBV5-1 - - TGCGCCAGCAAGCAGGACATTAACTATGAGCAGTTCTTC CASKQDINYEQFF
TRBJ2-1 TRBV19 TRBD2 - TGTGCCAGTTGGGGACTAGGGGGGGGGCCGGGGTCCTACAATGAGCAGTTCTTC CASWGLGGGPGSYNEQFF
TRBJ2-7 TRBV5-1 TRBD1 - TGCGCCAGCAGCTTGCGGGACAGGGGCCTCTACGAGCAGTACTTC CASSLRDRGLYEQYF
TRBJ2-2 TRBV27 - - TGTGCCAGCAGTTTCGCAGGGGCCGGGGAGCTGTTTTTT CASSFAGAGELFF
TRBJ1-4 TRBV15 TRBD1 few TGTGCCACCAGCAGAGGTCAGATGGACAGGGAAAAACTGTTTTTT CATSRGQMDREKLFF
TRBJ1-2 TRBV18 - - TGTGCCAGCTCACCATTCGCAGGATATGGCTACACCTTC CASSPFAGYGYTF
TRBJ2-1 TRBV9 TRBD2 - TGTGCCAGCAGCGTAGGACCGTACGGTTCGGCGGGGGGGTGGAGTGAGCAGTTCTTC CASSVGPYGSAGGWSEQFF
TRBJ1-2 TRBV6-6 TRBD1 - TGTGCCAGCAGTTTAAGGGGGCCCCCCGGCTACACCTTC CASSLRGPPGYTF
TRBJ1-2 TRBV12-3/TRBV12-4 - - TGTGCCAGCAGTGACACTGGTGGCTATGGCTACACCTTC CASSDTGGYGYTF
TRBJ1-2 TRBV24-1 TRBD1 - TGTGCCACCAGTGATTTGCTTCCGACAGGGAACTATGGCTACACCTTC CATSDLLPTGNYGYTF
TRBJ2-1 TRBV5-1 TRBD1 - TGCGCCAGCACCCTCGCCGGGACAGGGGGTCCCAATGAGCAGTTCTTC CASTLAGTGGPNEQFF
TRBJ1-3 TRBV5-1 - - TGCGCCAGCACGGTATCAGGCATCTCTGGAAACACCATATATTTT CASTVSGISGNTIYF
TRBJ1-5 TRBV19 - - TGTGCCAGTAGTCCCGTCAGGGATAGCAATCAGCCCCAGCATTTT CASSPVRDSNQPQHF
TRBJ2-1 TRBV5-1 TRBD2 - TGCGCCAGCGCTAGGCGGGGGGGCACAAATGAGCAGTTCTTC CASARRGGTNEQFF
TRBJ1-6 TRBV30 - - TGTGCCTGGAGTGCACAGGGTCATTCACCCCTCCACTTT CAWSAQGHSPLHF
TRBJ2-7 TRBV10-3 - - TGTGCCATAAGACGAATTACAGGGAACGAGCAGTACTTC CAIRRITGNEQYF
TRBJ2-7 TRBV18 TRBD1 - TGTGCCAGCTCACCCCCTGGACAGGGGCTCTACGAGCAGTACTTC CASSPPGQGLYEQYF